This T cell receptor beta chain appears in the sequencing data of a study of blood T cell repertoires in COVID-19. Study-level information: Sample material is recorded as cDNA or gDNA derived from T cells, B-cell-depleted T cells, or PBMCs.

The method was immunoSEQ multiplex PCR; TCRdb's version includes in-frame clones alone and lacks a portion of them. Here the sample spans about 110,000 clones, 85% being singletons. Unmatched junction bases numbered 4, after V lost 1 base and J lost 3 bases. The CDR3 runs to 15 residues. Germline-derived CDR1 and CDR2 are SGHVS and FNYEAQ. The sequence came from a man aged 35-49 years with acute or convalescent COVID-19. The sequencing sample was made of peripheral blood. J is TRBJ2-7 and V is TRBV7-6, with 9 bases that match TRBD1. CDR3: CASSLEGTGFYEQYF. As DNA, the CDR3 is TGTGCCAGCAGCTTAGAGGGGACAGGGTTCTACGAGCAGTACTTC.